Following are 20 T cell receptor beta chains from one sample sequenced in a study of neurological immune-mediated disorders. TCRdb re-analysed the 5' RACE reads in MiXCR, keeping a single row per CDR3 protein. The data contain approximately 65,000 distinct CDR3 sequences, approximately 5.1% of them singletons. The source material was PBMCs. The receptors here all came from a human donor with multiple sclerosis. The donor label of this sample is uncertain.

This clonotype was found many times. CDR3 in DNA: TGTGCCAGCAGCGTAGAGCCGGGGTCACCCCTCCACTTT. Its protein product is CASSVEPGSPLHF. J is TRBJ1-6 and V is TRBV9; D uncertain. From germline, CDR1 is SGDLS and CDR2 YYNGEE. The V and J ends lost 0 bases and 10 bases respectively, with 8 bases between them. The CDR3 is made up of 13 amino acids.

Only a few counts were recorded for this clonotype. The rearrangement joins TRBV5-1 to TRBJ1-1; a weak D match, TRBD1 (6 bases). V lost 6 bases, J lost 2 bases, and 11 bases lay in between. The germline gives CDR1 SGHRS, CDR2 YFSETQ. The CDR3 sequence is 13 residues long. The CDR3 DNA sequence: TGCGCCAGCACCCTGGGACAAAACACTGAAGCTTTCTTT. This sequence encodes CASTLGQNTEAFF.

This clonotype was counted ten times or more. The CDR3 bases are TGTGCCAGCAGCTTGGGTAGGGATTCACCCCTCCACTTT. The encoded protein is CASSLGRDSPLHF. The rearrangement joins TRBV7-9 to TRBJ1-6; D gene unclear. Germline CDR1 and CDR2: SEHNR and FQNEAQ (reference sequence). This CDR3 region has 13 residues. Trimming took off 3 bases at V and 8 bases at J, with 8 bases between the two ends.

This clonotype was detected many times. The genes are TRBV7-8 and TRBJ1-3; D gene uncertain. Germline V CDR1 and CDR2: SGHVS, FQNEAQ. There are 17 residues in the CDR3. V lost 2 bases to trimming and J lost 2 bases, with 16 bases between them. CDR3 residues: CASSLSVVAAAGNTIYF. The CDR3 DNA follows: TGTGCCAGCAGCTTATCGGTGGTTGCGGCAGCTGGAAACACCATATATTTT.

The sample holds many counts of this clonotype. J is TRBJ2-2 and V is TRBV7-6; TRBD1 might be the D (5 bases). CDR3 length: 14 residues. The V gene lost 5 bases and the J gene lost 2 bases, with 9 bases spanning the gap. Germline values: CDR1 SGHVS, CDR2 FNYEAQ. CDR3 coding DNA: TGTGCCAGCAGCCCCGACAGAAACACCGGGGAGCTGTTTTTT. Its translation: CASSPDRNTGELFF. The whole variable domain, remainder taken from reference TRBV7-6 and TRBJ2-2, is GAGVSQSPRYKVTKRGQDVALRCDPISGHVSLYWYRQALGQGPEFLTYFNYEAQQDKSGLPNDRFSAERPEGSISTLTIQRTEQRDSAMYRCASSPDRNTGELFFGEGSRLTVL.

This clonotype was seen ten or more times. V is TRBV5-1 and J is TRBJ1-2; D may be TRBD1 (5 bases). CDR3 size: 13 residues. Trimming took off 7 bases at V and 0 bases at J, with 10 bases between the two ends. Germline V lookup: CDR1 SGHRS, CDR2 YFSETQ. CDR3 coding DNA: TGCGCCAGCTCCCTCAGGGCTAACTATGGCTACACCTTC. Translated, it gives CASSLRANYGYTF.

This clonotype was observed many times. The chain links TRBV20-1 to TRBJ1-6, with 9 bases fitting TRBD1. The length of the CDR3 is 17 residues. Unmatched junction bases numbered 14, after V lost 3 bases and J lost 8 bases. The germline gives CDR1 DFQATT, CDR2 SNEGSKA (reference sequence). CDR3 nucleotides: TGCAGTGCTAGGGTACCGGGACAGGGTGGGTGGGATTCACCCCTCCACTTT. Protein: CSARVPGQGGWDSPLHF.

This clonotype was counted many times. The J gene is TRBJ2-7, the V gene TRBV3-1; D may be TRBD2 (5 bases). The V gene lost 1 base and the J gene lost 7 bases, with 5 bases spanning the gap. The CDR3 has 11 amino acids. CDR1 is LGHDT and CDR2 is YNNKEL in the germline V gene (reference sequence). The CDR3 DNA is TGTGCCAGCAGCCAAGCGGGGGAGCAGTACTTC. This codes for CASSQAGEQYF.

This clonotype was detected many times. The rearrangement joins TRBV7-8 to TRBJ2-1, with a weak D call TRBD1 (6 bases). CDR1 and CDR2 (germline): SGHVS, FQNEAQ. There are 19 residues in the CDR3. Trimming left V 5 bases short and J 6 bases short, with 29 bases between. CDR3 in DNA: TGTGCCAGCAGCCGTGTTAGAACAGGGCTAGGCCGAGGGGGCAATGAGCAGTTCTTC. Protein sequence: CASSRVRTGLGRGGNEQFF.

This clonotype was counted many times. The chain combines TRBV5-1 with TRBJ2-7; D is uncertain. Trimming cost V 2 bases and J 5 bases, with 5 bases left between them. The CDR3 has 11 amino acids. CDR1 and CDR2 from the germline V gene are SGHRS and YFSETQ. DNA for the CDR3: TGCGCCAGCAGCTTCTCGAACGAGCAGTACTTC. This codes for CASSFSNEQYF.

This clonotype was counted many times. V gene TRBV12-3 or TRBV12-4 combines with J gene TRBJ2-1, with D unclear. V gave up 6 bases and J gave up 7 bases, with 7 bases separating them. CDR3 length: 11 amino acids. DNA of the CDR3: TGTGCCAGCAGCACGTTAAATGAGCAGTTCTTC. Amino acids: CASSTLNEQFF.

This clonotype occurred many times. V is TRBV2 and J is TRBJ2-7, with D uncertain. Trimming took 6 bases from V and 5 from J, leaving 11 bases between them. Germline CDR1 and CDR2: SNHLY and FYNNEI. This CDR3 spans 12 amino acids. CDR3 DNA sequence: TGTGCCAGCAGCTACTCCGAGGACGAGCAGTACTTC. It is translated as CASSYSEDEQYF.

The DNA for the CDR3 is TGTGCCAGCAGTTCCTTGACATATTCACCCCTCCACTTT. It specifies CASSSLTYSPLHF. The rearrangement links TRBV27 to TRBJ1-6; no firm D call. The germline V gene has CDR1 MNHEY and CDR2 SMNVEV (reference sequence). The CDR3 is 13 amino acids. Between the trimmed V and J ends, which lost 4 bases and 8 bases, there was a span of 9 bases.

This clonotype was seen many times. V gene TRBV10-2 combines with J gene TRBJ1-2, with 10 bases lining up with TRBD1. Germline CDR1 and CDR2: WSHSY and SAAADI. The CDR3 has 13 residues. J lost 6 bases, V lost 8 bases, and 6 bases had no gene match. The DNA for the CDR3 is TGCGCCAGCGGACAGGACAGGGGGGATGGCTACACCTTC. Translating gives CASGQDRGDGYTF.

The rearrangement joins TRBV30 to TRBJ1-2, with D unclear. The V end lost 0 bases, the J end lost 4 bases, and 9 bases lay between the germline ends. Looked up from germline, CDR1 is GTSNPN and CDR2 is SVGIG (reference sequence). The CDR3 contains 13 residues. The CDR3 reads CAWSVSGGYGYTF. The CDR3 bases are TGTGCCTGGAGTGTTTCGGGTGGCTATGGCTACACCTTC.

In its sample, this clonotype was seen a few times. V is TRBV19 and J is TRBJ1-1; D remains ambiguous. Trimming pared 11 bases from V and 1 base from J, leaving 11 bases between. This CDR3 has 12 amino acids. The V gene's germline CDR1 is LNHDA and CDR2 SQIVND (reference sequence). The CDR3 region is CALKPGNTEAFF. CDR3 coding DNA: TGTGCCTTAAAACCCGGGAACACTGAAGCTTTCTTT.

Ten or more counts support this clonotype. The gene calls are TRBV5-1 and TRBJ1-6; 8 positions match TRBD1. Unmatched junction bases numbered 7, after V lost 4 bases and J lost 7 bases. There are 15 residues in the CDR3. CDR1 and CDR2 (germline): SGHRS, YFSETQ. The CDR3 spells CASSHGQGRNSPLHF. The CDR3 DNA follows: TGCGCCAGCAGCCACGGACAGGGACGGAATTCACCCCTCCACTTT.

This clonotype has ten or more counts. V usage is TRBV20-1 and J usage is TRBJ2-7; D is unresolved. In germline, CDR1 is DFQATT, CDR2 SNEGSKA (reference sequence). This CDR3 has 13 amino acids. Deletions cut 3 bases from V and 0 bases from J, with 9 bases between. CDR3 sequence (DNA): TGCAGTGCTAGGGGTTCCATCTCCTACGAGCAGTACTTC. It specifies CSARGSISYEQYF.

This clonotype was seen ten or more times. The rearrangement joins TRBV6-4 to TRBJ1-1, with D uncertain. CDR1 is MRHNA and CDR2 is SNTAGT in the germline V gene. The CDR3 loop spans 16 amino acids. Trimming removed 3 bases at V and 4 bases at J, with 18 bases between. The CDR3, as DNA: TGTGCCAGCAGTGAAGCGTGGATTAGGGAACCCACTGAAGCTTTCTTT. This encodes CASSEAWIREPTEAFF.

This clonotype was counted only a few times. V usage is TRBV20-1 and J usage is TRBJ1-5; D may be TRBD1 (6 bases). The germline V and J ends were trimmed by 6 bases and 6 bases, with 18 bases remaining between them. This CDR3 is 14 amino acids long. Looked up from germline, CDR1 is DFQATT and CDR2 is SNEGSKA (reference sequence). The chain's CDR3 is CSALLGGAGQPQHF. The CDR3 DNA is TGCAGTGCCCTGTTGGGGGGCGCAGGTCAGCCCCAGCATTTT.